These 7 T cell receptor beta chains were sequenced from one sample in a study of cytomegalovirus exposure and HLA in healthy donors (dated by TCRdb to about 2017). The receptor library was made with the immunoSEQ multiplex PCR assay. The multiplex PCR relied on a mix of 60 forward primers for TCR Vbeta segments and 13 reverse primers for TCR Jbeta segments. TCRdb retrieved this table from immuneACCESS and kept in-frame rearrangements only. Not all clones are present; in checked studies, unresolved V genes account for under half, and no reason is known for the remainder. The sample records some 57,000 clones, about 90% of which are singletons. The ten largest clones take up about 1.6% of the sample. Source material: PBMCs. These receptors were collected from a man aged 30 to 45 in good health and CMV-seropositive.

The chain is built from TRBV27 and TRBJ2-7; D unclear. Germline V CDR1 and CDR2: MNHEY, SMNVEV (reference sequence). CDR3 length: 15 residues. Trimming removed 0 bases from V and 4 bases from J, with 13 bases in between. CDR3 region: CASSLSAVTIYEQYF. The CDR3 DNA follows: TGTGCCAGCAGTTTATCGGCGGTTACCATTTACGAGCAGTACTTC.

The chain employs TRBV2 and TRBJ2-1, with 7 bases lining up with TRBD2. Germline-derived CDR1 and CDR2 are SNHLY and FYNNEI. The length of the CDR3 is 14 residues. V shed 6 bases and J 6 bases; nucleotides not matched to a gene: 8. CDR3 DNA sequence: TGTGCCAGCAGAGAGGAGGGAGGGAGCAATGAGCAGTTCTTC. Residues: CASREEGGSNEQFF.

The rearrangement uses TRBV7-8 and TRBJ2-2, with 10 bases matching TRBD2. V lost 2 bases and J lost 0; bases outside the gene matches: 18. CDR3 length: 22 amino acids. Germline CDR1 SGHVS, CDR2 FQNEAQ. The CDR3, as DNA: TGTGCCAGCAGCTTACCTCGCGAAACTCCCAGCGGGAGGGCCGCGAACACCGGGGAGCTGTTTTTT. Residues: CASSLPRETPSGRAANTGELFF.

This chain links TRBV19 with TRBJ2-3; 8 positions match TRBD1. Germline CDR1 reads LNHDA; CDR2 reads SQIVND (reference sequence). V gave up 7 bases and J gave up 1 base; unmatched junction bases: 7. The CDR3 covers 15 residues. The CDR3 DNA sequence: TGTGCCAGTATTGATCCGGGACAGGGCACAGATACGCAGTATTTT. This encodes CASIDPGQGTDTQYF.

This sequence joins TRBV30 and TRBJ2-7; perhaps TRBD2 as D (6 bases). Trimming left V 4 bases short and J 2 bases short, with 15 bases between. The CDR3 is 14 residues long. Germline V lookup: CDR1 GTSNPN, CDR2 SVGIG (reference sequence). CDR3 region: CAWTTRDFTYEQYF. For the CDR3, the DNA is TGTGCCTGGACCACCAGGGACTTCACCTACGAGCAGTACTTC.

This CDR3 is CASSPPEGAKAEAFF. The CDR3 nucleotides read TGTGCCAGCTCACCACCGGAAGGGGCGAAGGCTGAAGCTTTCTTT. The chain is built from TRBV18 and TRBJ1-1; maybe TRBD1 (5 bases). The CDR3 has 15 amino acids. CDR1 is KGHSH, CDR2 LQKENI, per germline. V was cut by 0 bases and J by 6 bases, with 14 bases left in between.

The chain uses TRBV27 and TRBJ2-1, with 10 bases that match TRBD2. The junction had 8 bases not matched to a gene; V was cut back by 2 bases and J by 7 bases. The CDR3 covers 16 residues. Germline CDR1 is MNHEY and CDR2 is SMNVEV (reference sequence). CDR3 amino acids: CASSLVSGRAFNEQFF. As DNA, the CDR3 is TGTGCCAGCAGTTTAGTGAGCGGGAGGGCGTTTAATGAGCAGTTCTTC.